The rows below give T cell receptor beta chains drawn from one sample of a study of OX40 agonist ivuxolimab in advanced cancers. Repertoires were generated with immunoSEQ multiplex PCR, while TCRdb's copy carries only in-frame clones and drops some. The sample has approximately 58,000 clones; around 85% are singletons. Material: CD4+ or CD8+ T cells sorted from blood, obtained in a trial of the OX40 agonist ivuxolimab. The receptors originated from an adult with an advanced solid tumor such as melanoma, head and neck, liver or kidney cancer. Each CDR3 is given with its conserved first and last residue. Each record gives: CDR3 protein, J gene, D gene, V gene. The D gene is left open where the match is weak.

CDR3: CASSEMAGSSLFF
J: TRBJ1-4
D: .
V: TRBV6-1

CDR3: CASSTGGNEQFF
J: TRBJ2-1
D: .
V: TRBV11-3

CDR3: CASSPQNTGVYNEQFF
J: TRBJ2-1
D: TRBD1
V: TRBV18

CDR3: CATSRGGAGMNTEAFF
J: TRBJ1-1
D: .
V: TRBV15

CDR3: CATSNLEGGSGPYNEQFF
J: TRBJ2-1
D: .
V: TRBV15

CDR3: CASSSTQGPSFAGELFF
J: TRBJ2-2
D: .
V: TRBV19

CDR3: CASSATGSRAEAFF
J: TRBJ1-1
D: TRBD1
V: TRBV11-1

CDR3: CASSHVTAGAAQDSPLHF
J: TRBJ1-6
D: .
V: TRBV4-1

CDR3: CASSLYPFSGNTIYF
J: TRBJ1-3
D: .
V: TRBV5-1

CDR3: CASSVDISNQPQHF
J: TRBJ1-5
D: .
V: TRBV7-2